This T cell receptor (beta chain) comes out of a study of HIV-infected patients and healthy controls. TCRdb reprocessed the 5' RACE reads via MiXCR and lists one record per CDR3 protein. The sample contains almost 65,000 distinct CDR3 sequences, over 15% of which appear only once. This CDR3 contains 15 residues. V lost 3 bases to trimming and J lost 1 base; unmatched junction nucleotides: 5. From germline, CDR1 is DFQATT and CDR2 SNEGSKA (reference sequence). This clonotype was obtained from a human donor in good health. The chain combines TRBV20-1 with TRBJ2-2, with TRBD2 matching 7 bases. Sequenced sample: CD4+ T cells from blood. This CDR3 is CSASRAGVNTGELFF. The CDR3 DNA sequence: TGCAGTGCTAGTAGGGCGGGAGTGAACACCGGGGAGCTGTTTTTT.